The 27 T cell receptor beta chains presented below share a single source sample, sequenced in a study of T cell responses to AZD1222 COVID-19 vaccine. The method was immunoSEQ multiplex PCR; TCRdb's version includes in-frame clones alone and lacks a portion of them. Among tens of thousands of clones listed, approximately 89% were seen once. Sequencing was performed on peripheral blood, taken 28 days after the second AZD1222 dose. Receptor source: an adult who received the AZD1222 COVID-19 vaccine.

The CDR3 region has the DNA TGCAGCGTCCGGGAGTCTACGCAGTATTTT. This codes for CSVRESTQYF. The chain couples TRBV29-1 to TRBJ2-3; TRBD2 is a possible D gene (6 bases). V was cut by 6 bases and J by 8 bases, with 9 bases left in between. The CDR3 is 10 residues long. Germline CDR1 is SQVTM and CDR2 is ANQGSEA.

This chain links TRBV29-1 with TRBJ1-2, with D maybe TRBD1 (6 bases). The length of the CDR3 is 14 residues. V was shortened by 7 bases and J by 5 bases, with 20 bases between the two germline ends. Germline V gene lookup returns CDR1 SQVTM and CDR2 ANQGSEA. Here the CDR3 DNA reads TGCAGCGCGGGGGACAAACTTCAAGGATATGGCTACACCTTC. This encodes CSAGDKLQGYGYTF.

CDR3 in DNA: TGTGCCAGCAGCCCGAGGTCGGGCGGGGAGCTGTTTTTT. Translation gives CASSPRSGGELFF. The genes are TRBV6-5 and TRBJ2-2; no firm D call. CDR3 length: 13 amino acids. Trimming took 6 bases from V and 7 from J, leaving 12 bases between them. From germline, CDR1 is MNHEY and CDR2 SVGAGI.

The rearrangement uses TRBV5-1 and TRBJ1-4; D is possibly TRBD1 (6 bases). Between the trimmed V and J ends, which lost 5 bases and 1 base, there was a span of 12 bases. Germline V lookup: CDR1 SGHRS, CDR2 YFSETQ. CDR3 length equals 15 residues. CDR3 residues: CASSPSQGTNEKLFF. In DNA form, the CDR3 reads TGCGCCAGCAGTCCCTCACAGGGAACTAATGAAAAACTGTTTTTT.

The chain couples TRBV3-1 (or the pseudogene TRBV3-2) to TRBJ1-4; TRBD1 is a possible D gene (5 bases). V lost 2 bases, J lost 10 bases, and 11 bases lay in between. The germline V gene has CDR1 LGHDT and CDR2 YNNKEL (reference sequence). This CDR3 is built from 13 residues. The CDR3 reads CASSQRGIGKLFF. In DNA, the CDR3 is TGTGCCAGCAGCCAAAGGGGAATTGGAAAACTGTTTTTT.

The V and J genes are TRBV27 and TRBJ1-6; D not certain. Between the trimmed V and J ends, which lost 3 bases and 7 bases, there was a span of 10 bases. Germline-derived CDR1 and CDR2 are MNHEY and SMNVEV (reference sequence). CDR3 size: 14 residues. The CDR3 is CASSLVQPNSPLHF. The CDR3 DNA sequence: TGTGCCAGCAGTTTGGTCCAGCCCAATTCACCCCTCCACTTT.

This clone was counted between two and nine times. This chain joins TRBV5-8 and TRBJ2-1; TRBD2 agrees at 11 bases. V dropped 2 bases and J dropped 8; count of bases not matched to a gene: 3. The CDR3 contains 14 residues. Germline loops: CDR1 SGHTS, CDR2 YDEGEE. The CDR3 is CASSLTSGSDEQFF. CDR3 nucleotides: TGTGCCAGCAGCTTAACTAGCGGGAGCGATGAGCAGTTCTTC. Filled out from reference TRBV5-8 and TRBJ2-1, the complete variable domain reads EAGVTQSPTHLIKTRGQQATLRCSPISGHTSVYWYQQALGLGLQFLLWYDEGEERNRGNFPPRFSGRQFPNYSSELNVNALELEDSALYLCASSLTSGSDEQFFGPGTRLTVL.

This clone was counted only a few times. V usage is TRBV4-2 and J usage is TRBJ2-3; possibly TRBD1 or TRBD2 for D (5 bases each). Germline V gene sequence: CDR1 LGHNA, CDR2 YNFKEQ. The ends were cut back, 1 base at V and 2 bases at J, with 13 bases in the middle. The CDR3 consists of 16 residues. CDR3 loop: CASSQGGTGYTDTQYF. As DNA, the CDR3 is TGTGCCAGCAGCCAAGGAGGGACGGGATACACAGATACGCAGTATTTT.

V gene TRBV6-2 or TRBV6-3 combines with J gene TRBJ1-4, with 10 bases identical to TRBD1. V lost 0 bases to trimming and J lost 6 bases; unmatched junction nucleotides: 4. The CDR3 contains 16 residues. Germline V lookup: CDR1 MNHEY, CDR2 SVGEGT. CDR3 nucleotides: TGTGCCAGCAGTTACTCGCCCGGGACAGGGGATGAAAAACTGTTTTTT. Residues: CASSYSPGTGDEKLFF.

The chain employs TRBV11-1 and TRBJ2-1, with TRBD2 matching over 9 bases. The length of the CDR3 is 15 residues. Germline CDR1 is SGHAT and CDR2 is FQDESV (reference sequence). With V trimmed by 5 bases and J by 7 bases, 9 bases remained unmatched. CDR3 amino acids: CASSPSGRQGNEQFF. The CDR3 nucleotides read TGTGCCAGCAGCCCGAGCGGGAGGCAGGGTAATGAGCAGTTCTTC. The whole variable domain, filled in from reference TRBV11-1 and TRBJ2-1, reads EAEVAQSPRYKITEKSQAVAFWCDPISGHATLYWYRQILGQGPELLVQFQDESVVDDSQLPKDRFSAERLKGVDSTLKIQPAELGDSAMYLCASSPSGRQGNEQFFGPGTRLTVL.

Concerning this clone: The same CDR3 also results from other DNA sequences found in this sample. The rearrangement uses TRBV5-1 and TRBJ2-7; D assignment may be TRBD1 or TRBD2 (5 bases each). There are 14 residues in the CDR3. Germline CDR1 is SGHRS and CDR2 is YFSETQ. V lost 0 bases to trimming and J lost 4 bases, with 11 bases between them. As DNA, the CDR3 is TGCGCCAGCAGCTTGGAAGCAGGGACGTACGAGCAGTACTTC. This translates into CASSLEAGTYEQYF.

This clone has a single count. The rearrangement joins TRBV9 to TRBJ1-6, with D uncertain. Germline-derived CDR1 and CDR2 are SGDLS and YYNGEE. There are 14 residues in the CDR3. Between the trimmed V and J ends, which lost 0 bases and 14 bases, there was a span of 15 bases. The CDR3 loop reads CASSVDSSGLTLHF. CDR3 in DNA: TGTGCCAGCAGCGTAGACAGTTCCGGGCTCACCCTCCACTTT.

The J gene is TRBJ2-5, the V gene TRBV27; no firm D call. V was trimmed by 6 bases and J by 0 bases, leaving 8 bases between them. From germline, CDR1 is MNHEY and CDR2 SMNVEV (reference sequence). The CDR3 is 13 amino acids. CDR3 nucleotide sequence: TGTGCCAGCAGCCAGGAATACCAAGAGACCCAGTACTTC. It is translated as CASSQEYQETQYF.

This chain joins TRBV5-4 and TRBJ2-2, with D unclear. Looked up from germline, CDR1 is SGHNT and CDR2 is YYREEE (reference sequence). This CDR3 has 15 residues. With 0 bases removed from V and 3 bases from J, the gap between germline ends came to 9 bases. The CDR3 region is CASSLDPLDTGELFF. The CDR3 nucleotides are TGTGCCAGCAGCTTGGATCCCTTGGACACCGGGGAGCTGTTTTTT.

This chain links TRBV7-2 with TRBJ2-3, with TRBD2 matching over 8 bases. V gave up 5 bases and J gave up 9 bases; unmatched junction bases: 1. CDR1 is SGHTA and CDR2 is FQGNSA in the germline V gene. The CDR3 length is 11 residues. CDR3 region: CASSGGGTQYF. CDR3 DNA: TGTGCCAGCAGCGGCGGGGGGACGCAGTATTTT.

This chain joins TRBV5-1 and TRBJ1-4; perhaps TRBD1 as D (6 bases). The CDR3 is made up of 17 amino acids. Germline loops: CDR1 SGHRS, CDR2 YFSETQ. V was trimmed by 0 bases and J by 0 bases, leaving 12 bases between them. CDR3: CASSLASTGATNEKLFF. The CDR3, as DNA: TGCGCCAGCAGCTTGGCCTCGACAGGTGCAACTAATGAAAAACTGTTTTTT.

This chain links TRBV27 with TRBJ2-1, with 9 bases identical to TRBD2. Germline V gives CDR1 MNHEY, CDR2 SMNVEV (reference sequence). J gave up 8 bases and V 4 bases, and 9 bases lay outside the gene matches. The CDR3 length is 15 residues. In nucleotides, the CDR3 is TGTGCCAGCAGTTGGCAGCGGGAGGTGCGAGATGAGCAGTTCTTC. It encodes CASSWQREVRDEQFF.

The CDR3 DNA reads as TGTGCCAGCAGCTCAGGGGGACTCTCTGGAAACACCATATATTTT. It specifies CASSSGGLSGNTIYF. This chain links TRBV7-9 with TRBJ1-3; TRBD1 matches at 7 bases. CDR3 length: 15 residues. V was clipped by 4 bases and J by 0 bases; unmatched bases: 3. The V gene's germline CDR1 is SEHNR and CDR2 FQNEAQ (reference sequence).

J is TRBJ1-4 and V is TRBV9; D uncertain. CDR1 is SGDLS and CDR2 is YYNGEE in the germline V gene. Trimming removed 0 bases from V and 5 bases from J, with 11 bases in between. The CDR3 contains 15 residues. The CDR3 DNA reads as TGTGCCAGCAGCGTAGAAAACAGCCGAAATGAAAAACTGTTTTTT. Translated, it gives CASSVENSRNEKLFF.

This chain uses TRBV30 with TRBJ2-7; tentatively, D is TRBD1 (5 bases). Germline V gene data show CDR1 as GTSNPN and CDR2 as SVGIG (reference sequence). There are 14 residues in the CDR3. With 0 bases removed from V and 2 bases from J, the gap between germline ends came to 11 bases. The CDR3 DNA is TGTGCCTGGAGTGTTGGCCAGGGTCCCTACGAGCAGTACTTC. This sequence encodes CAWSVGQGPYEQYF.

The J gene is TRBJ2-3, the V gene TRBV10-3; the D gene is possibly TRBD2 (6 bases). V gave up 5 bases and J gave up 0 bases, with 12 bases separating them. The germline CDR1 and CDR2 sequences are ENHRY and SYGVKD. This CDR3 region has 15 residues. The CDR3 bases are TGTGCCATCAGTTCATCCGGGACTAGCACAGATACGCAGTATTTT. The encoded protein is CAISSSGTSTDTQYF.

This chain links TRBV4-1 with TRBJ2-3; TRBD2 aligns across 7 bases. Germline values: CDR1 MGHRA, CDR2 YSYEKL. V gave up 0 bases and J gave up 6 bases; unmatched junction bases: 6. The CDR3 has 15 residues. The CDR3 DNA is TGCGCCAGCAGCCAAGATGGCGGGAGAAGTGATACGCAGTATTTT. Its translation: CASSQDGGRSDTQYF.

The rearrangement uses TRBV5-1 and TRBJ1-1, with 7 positions matching TRBD1. The length of the CDR3 is 14 residues. The V segment lost 4 bases and the J segment 2 bases; nucleotides outside the gene matches: 5. Germline V gene sequence: CDR1 SGHRS, CDR2 YFSETQ. The CDR3 is CASSPTGRNTEAFF. The CDR3 nucleotides are TGCGCCAGCAGCCCGACAGGGCGAAACACTGAAGCTTTCTTT.

The gene calls are TRBV19 and TRBJ2-3, with 7 positions matching TRBD1. The germline V gene has CDR1 LNHDA and CDR2 SQIVND (reference sequence). This CDR3 has 16 residues. Trimming removed 5 bases from V and 0 bases from J; junction bases left unmatched: 8. CDR3 sequence (DNA): TGTGCCAGTAGTTATCTCCCGGGACAGAGCACAGATACGCAGTATTTT. Amino acid sequence: CASSYLPGQSTDTQYF.

The chain couples TRBV28 to TRBJ2-7; TRBD2 might be the D (6 bases). CDR1 is MDHEN and CDR2 is SYDVKM in the germline V gene. The V end was cut by 6 bases, the J end by 3 bases, with 9 bases between. The CDR3 length is 12 residues. DNA of the CDR3: TGTGCCAGCAGGGGGGGATACTACGAGCAGTACTTC. Its protein product is CASRGGYYEQYF. Filled out from reference TRBV28 and TRBJ2-7, the complete variable domain reads DVKVTQSSRYLVKRTGEKVFLECVQDMDHENMFWYRQDPGLGLRLIYFSYDVKMKEKGDIPEGYSVSREKKERFSLILESASTNQTSMYLCASRGGYYEQYFGPGTRLTVT.

This clone was seen once. DNA of the CDR3: TGTGCCAGCAGCTCCCCGACAGGGCGAGTCGGGGAGCTGTTTTTT. It is translated as CASSSPTGRVGELFF. The chain has TRBV5-4 and TRBJ2-2; 7 nucleotides align to TRBD1. J lost 7 bases, V lost 3 bases, and 9 bases had no gene match. CDR1 is SGHNT and CDR2 is YYREEE in the germline V gene (reference sequence). CDR3 length equals 15 residues.

The chain has TRBV30 and TRBJ2-2; the D is unclear. Germline values: CDR1 GTSNPN, CDR2 SVGIG (reference sequence). The CDR3 consists of 14 residues. Trimming removed 3 bases from V and 2 bases from J, with 10 bases in between. CDR3: CAWSVLTNTGELFF. DNA for the CDR3: TGTGCCTGGAGCGTCCTCACAAACACCGGGGAGCTGTTTTTT.